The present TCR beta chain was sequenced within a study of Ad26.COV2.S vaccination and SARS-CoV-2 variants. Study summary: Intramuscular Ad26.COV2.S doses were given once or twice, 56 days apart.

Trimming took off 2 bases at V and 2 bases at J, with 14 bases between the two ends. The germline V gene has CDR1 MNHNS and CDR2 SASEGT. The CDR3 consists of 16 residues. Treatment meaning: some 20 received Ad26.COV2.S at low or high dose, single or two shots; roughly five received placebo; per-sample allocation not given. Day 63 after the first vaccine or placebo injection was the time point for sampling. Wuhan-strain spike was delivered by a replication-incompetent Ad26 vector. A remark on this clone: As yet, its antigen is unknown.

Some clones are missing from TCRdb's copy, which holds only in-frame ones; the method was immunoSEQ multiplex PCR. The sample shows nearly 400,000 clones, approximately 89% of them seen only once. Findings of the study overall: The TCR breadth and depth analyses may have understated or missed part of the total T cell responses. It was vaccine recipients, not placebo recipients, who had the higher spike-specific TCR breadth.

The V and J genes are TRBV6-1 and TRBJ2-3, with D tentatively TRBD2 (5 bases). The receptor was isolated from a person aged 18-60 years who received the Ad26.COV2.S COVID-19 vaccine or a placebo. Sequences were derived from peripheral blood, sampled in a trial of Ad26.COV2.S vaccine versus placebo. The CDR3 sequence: CASSESGVGLTDTQYF. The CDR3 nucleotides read TGTGCCAGCAGTGAATCCGGGGTAGGACTCACAGATACGCAGTATTTT.